This T cell receptor beta chain was captured in a study of shared clonotypes between healthy human individuals. Study outcomes and limitations: Clonotypes not shared had lower generation probabilities than those common to all four donors.

As processed by the authors: Because ImmunoSEQ provided only junction sequences with no quality scores, the filtering differed. Using immunoSEQ multiplex PCR, the repertoire was profiled, and TCRdb retains in-frame clones only, with some absent. V and J calls plus clone size are reproduced from that table; the DNA served to infer D and trimming. The repertoire holds millions of clones, 93% seen once, with 0.39% in the top ten. CD45RA-negative memory and CD45RA+ naive subsets were split from the CD4+ cells. Comments on this clone: The antigen is unknown.

The source material was naive CD4+ T cells from PBMCs. The sample's subset: CD45RA+ positively selected. The receptor was derived from a man in his late teens or twenties in good health. Some clones in this sample may be carry-over from other donors' samples.

CDR3 coding DNA: TGTGCCAGCAGCCGTATGCGTCCGGGACTAGCCCAAGAGACCCAGTACTTC. Its protein is CASSRMRPGLAQETQYF. This chain links TRBV13 with TRBJ2-5, with 9 bases aligning to TRBD2. Germline trimming cut 5 bases from V and 1 base from J; bases unmatched to any gene: 11. Germline V gives CDR1 PRHDT, CDR2 FYEKMQ (reference sequence). The CDR3 consists of 17 residues.